These 23 T cell receptor beta chains share one sample of origin, sequenced in a study of T-cell reconstitution after alpha-beta-depleted transplantation in children. Unique molecular identifiers tagged the TCRbeta library. TCRdb re-called the PCR reads with MiXCR, one entry per CDR3 protein. The profile shows about a million distinct CDR3 sequences, roughly 31% of them singletons. The sequences come from PBMCs, mostly from graft donor cells, collected 360 days after TCRalphabeta/CD19-depleted stem cell transplant. The receptors originated from a boy younger than two who had a stem cell transplant for SCID, so the T cells may come from the graft donor.

CDR3: CASSFNRFSRVDPLHF. CDR3 nucleotides: TGTGCCAGCAGTTTTAACCGTTTCAGTAGGGTCGATCCCCTCCACTTT. The V and J genes are TRBV12-3 or TRBV12-4 and TRBJ1-6; D unclear. Between the trimmed V and J ends, which lost 3 bases and 13 bases, there was a span of 22 bases. CDR3 length: 16 amino acids.

The chain carries TRBV7-6 and TRBJ2-1, with TRBD2 identical over 10 bases. The CDR3 is 16 residues long. From germline, CDR1 is SGHVS and CDR2 FNYEAQ. V gave up 5 bases and J gave up 6 bases; unmatched junction bases: 10. The CDR3, as DNA: TGTGCCAGCAGCGGAACTAGCGGGGTTTTCCCCAATGAGCAGTTCTTC. Translation gives CASSGTSGVFPNEQFF.

V is TRBV5-1 and J is TRBJ2-1; either TRBD1 or TRBD2 may fit D (6 bases each). The CDR3 covers 15 residues. V was pared by 0 bases and J by 9 bases, with 16 bases between. The germline gives CDR1 SGHRS, CDR2 YFSETQ. The CDR3 protein is CASSLGAGGLTEQFF. Here the CDR3 DNA reads TGCGCCAGCAGCTTGGGTGCCGGGGGCCTTACTGAGCAGTTCTTC.

The gene calls are TRBV7-7 and TRBJ2-5; no reliable D call. The CDR3 consists of 15 residues. CDR1 and CDR2 (germline): SSHAT, FNYEAQ (reference sequence). Trimming cost V 6 bases and J 0 bases, with 14 bases left between them. The CDR3 sequence: CASSQLNAHQETQYF. The DNA for the CDR3 is TGTGCCAGCAGTCAACTTAACGCGCACCAAGAGACCCAGTACTTC.

The chain carries TRBV7-6 and TRBJ2-7, with TRBD1 matching over 10 bases. Germline CDR1 is SGHVS and CDR2 is FNYEAQ. The CDR3 loop spans 18 amino acids. Trimming removed 4 bases from V and 5 bases from J; junction bases left unmatched: 17. The CDR3 sequence: CASSSTDRGRLMIDEQYF. Written as DNA, the CDR3 is TGTGCCAGCAGCTCCACAGACAGGGGGCGTTTAATGATCGACGAGCAGTACTTC.

Only a few counts were recorded for this clonotype. V usage is TRBV20-1 and J usage is TRBJ2-1; a possible D gene is TRBD1 (5 bases). Germline CDR1 reads DFQATT; CDR2 reads SNEGSKA (reference sequence). CDR3 length: 12 residues. Trimming cost V 8 bases and J 6 bases, with 14 bases left between them. The chain's CDR3 is CSRRGPSNEQFF. CDR3 in DNA: TGCAGTCGAAGGGGCCCTTCCAATGAGCAGTTCTTC.

The chain carries TRBV5-1 and TRBJ1-4, with D possibly matching TRBD1 (5 bases). The germline CDR1 and CDR2 sequences are SGHRS and YFSETQ. The V end was cut by 0 bases, the J end by 6 bases, with 12 bases between. There are 15 residues in the CDR3. This CDR3 is CASSLEQVRDEKLFF. The CDR3 DNA reads as TGCGCCAGCAGCTTGGAGCAGGTCAGGGATGAAAAACTGTTTTTT.

The chain combines TRBV9 with TRBJ1-1; D might be TRBD1 (5 bases). The germline V gene has CDR1 SGDLS and CDR2 YYNGEE. Deletions cut 0 bases from V and 5 bases from J, with 11 bases between. The CDR3 consists of 14 residues. The CDR3, as DNA: TGTGCCAGCAGCGTAGTCCCAGGGAGGACTGAAGCTTTCTTT. Protein product: CASSVVPGRTEAFF.

This clonotype was seen a handful of times. V is TRBV7-9 and J is TRBJ2-2; weak D call: TRBD1 (6 bases). The CDR3 covers 16 residues. Trimming took off 5 bases at V and 4 bases at J, with 17 bases between the two ends. Germline V gene lookup returns CDR1 SEHNR and CDR2 FQNEAQ (reference sequence). Here the CDR3 reads CASSPPQGRRTGELFF. As DNA, the CDR3 is TGTGCCAGCAGCCCCCCCCAGGGGCGCCGCACCGGGGAGCTGTTTTTT.

This chain uses TRBV3-1 with TRBJ2-1, with a weak D call TRBD2 (6 bases). Trimming took 7 bases from V and 8 from J, leaving 18 bases between them. The CDR3 spans 14 residues. Germline loops: CDR1 LGHDT, CDR2 YNNKEL (reference sequence). CDR3 nucleotide sequence: TGTGCCAGCACACCCCGGGACTTTTCCCATGAGCAGTTCTTC. Translated, it gives CASTPRDFSHEQFF.

The chain links TRBV5-1 to TRBJ2-7, with 8 bases lining up with TRBD1. CDR1 SGHRS and CDR2 YFSETQ come from the germline V gene. CDR3 length: 15 amino acids. V gave up 7 bases and J gave up 3 bases; unmatched junction bases: 12. CDR3 sequence reads: CASWHGQGYLYEQYF. The CDR3 coding sequence is TGCGCCAGCTGGCATGGACAGGGATACCTCTACGAGCAGTACTTC.

The table lists this clonotype with a few counts. The chain employs TRBV7-9 and TRBJ2-5, with 7 nucleotides matching TRBD2. Germline trimming cut 6 bases from V and 2 bases from J; bases unmatched to any gene: 9. The CDR3 is 15 amino acids. The V gene's germline CDR1 is SEHNR and CDR2 FQNEAQ (reference sequence). The CDR3 region is CASSTLAEIQETQYF. The DNA for the CDR3 is TGTGCCAGCAGTACGCTAGCGGAAATACAAGAGACCCAGTACTTC.

The gene calls are TRBV7-2 and TRBJ2-5; 15 bases are shared with TRBD2. The CDR3 has 16 residues. The V gene's germline CDR1 is SGHTA and CDR2 FQGNSA. Trimming removed 4 bases from V and 4 bases from J; junction bases left unmatched: 4. CDR3 loop: CASSSGLAGGTETQYF. The CDR3 DNA sequence: TGTGCCAGCAGCTCCGGACTAGCGGGGGGGACAGAGACCCAGTACTTC.

In its sample, this clonotype was seen a few times. The chain joins TRBV18 to TRBJ1-5, with D possibly being TRBD1 (6 bases). Trimming cost V 6 bases and J 8 bases, with 14 bases left between them. This CDR3 is 13 amino acids long. Germline CDR1 reads KGHSH; CDR2 reads LQKENI. The CDR3 DNA reads as TGTGCCAGCTCCCCAAGGGGGAGGGAGCCCCAGCATTTT. Translating gives CASSPRGREPQHF.

This chain connects TRBV6-5 to TRBJ1-1; D possibly corresponds to TRBD1 (6 bases). V lost 2 bases, J lost 0 bases, and 13 bases lay in between. Germline V lookup: CDR1 MNHEY, CDR2 SVGAGI. The CDR3 runs to 16 residues. The CDR3 protein is CASSYPTGSMNTEAFF. CDR3 sequence (DNA): TGTGCCAGCAGTTACCCCACAGGGAGCATGAACACTGAAGCTTTCTTT.

The chain joins TRBV5-5 to TRBJ1-6; D is uncertain. CDR1 and CDR2 from the germline V gene are SGHKS and YYEKEE (reference sequence). The CDR3 is made up of 13 amino acids. V dropped 5 bases and J dropped 7 bases, with 10 bases sitting between them. CDR3 protein: CASRYRKNSPLHF. The CDR3 bases are TGTGCCAGCAGATACCGTAAAAATTCACCCCTCCACTTT.

CDR3 amino acids: CSASFRDTEAFF. DNA of the CDR3: TGCAGTGCTAGTTTCCGGGACACTGAAGCTTTCTTT. The chain couples TRBV20-1 to TRBJ1-1; D unclear. The CDR3 consists of 12 residues. Germline CDR1 reads DFQATT; CDR2 reads SNEGSKA (reference sequence). V was trimmed by 3 bases and J by 3 bases, leaving 8 bases between them.

The V call is TRBV18, the J call TRBJ2-7, with D tentatively TRBD1 or TRBD2 (5 bases each). Germline V gives CDR1 KGHSH, CDR2 LQKENI. Trimming took off 3 bases at V and 0 bases at J, with 15 bases between the two ends. The CDR3 extends over 16 amino acids. The DNA for the CDR3 is TGTGCCAGCTCACCTCGGGGCAGGGCCAGCTCCTACGAGCAGTACTTC. Its translation is CASSPRGRASSYEQYF.

This clonotype was detected only a few times. V gene TRBV10-3 combines with J gene TRBJ1-2; maybe TRBD1 (6 bases). CDR3 length equals 14 residues. CDR1 is ENHRY and CDR2 is SYGVKD in the germline V gene. Trimming removed 6 bases at V and 8 bases at J, with 19 bases between. This chain's CDR3 is CAISRIGTNEGYTF. The CDR3 nucleotides read TGTGCCATCAGCCGTATCGGGACAAACGAGGGCTACACCTTC.

Only a few counts were recorded for this clonotype. The gene calls are TRBV12-3 or TRBV12-4 and TRBJ1-2, with a weak D call TRBD1 (6 bases). The CDR3 contains 17 residues. Trimming removed 3 bases from V and 5 bases from J, with 22 bases in between. CDR3 in DNA: TGTGCCAGCAGTTTTATCGGCAGGGGCCCGCTTGGGTATGGCTACACCTTC. This encodes CASSFIGRGPLGYGYTF.

This clonotype was found a few times. The V and J genes are TRBV2 and TRBJ2-7, with 7 bases lining up with TRBD1. There are 15 residues in the CDR3. Germline V gene lookup returns CDR1 SNHLY and CDR2 FYNNEI. The ends lost 7 bases at V and 1 base at J; junction bases unmatched: 10. CDR3 in DNA: TGTGCCAGCAACAATCAGGGGGTATTATCCTACGAGCAGTACTTC. This sequence encodes CASNNQGVLSYEQYF. The whole variable domain, filled in from reference TRBV2 and TRBJ2-7, reads EPEVTQTPSHQVTQMGQEVILRCVPISNHLYFYWYRQILGQKVEFLVSFYNNEISEKSEIFDDQFSVERPDGSNFTLKIRSTKLEDSAMYFCASNNQGVLSYEQYFGPGTRLTVT.

This clonotype has a handful of counts. The CDR3 loop is CASSLARGLAGGRSYNEQFF. The CDR3 DNA reads TGCGCCAGCAGCTTGGCTCGGGGGCTAGCGGGGGGCCGATCCTACAATGAGCAGTTCTTC. The genes are TRBV5-1 and TRBJ2-1; 11 nucleotides agree with TRBD2. This CDR3 spans 20 amino acids. Germline assignment: CDR1 SGHRS and CDR2 YFSETQ. V lost 0 bases and J lost 1; bases outside the gene matches: 12.

The chain has TRBV3-1 and TRBJ1-3; no reliable D call. The CDR3 covers 15 residues. Germline loops: CDR1 LGHDT, CDR2 YNNKEL (reference sequence). The ends were cut back, 4 bases at V and 4 bases at J, with 14 bases in the middle. The CDR3 coding sequence is TGTGCCAGCAGCCGACTCCCGGGGTCAGGAAACACCATATATTTT. Protein product: CASSRLPGSGNTIYF.